This passage covers 8 T cell receptor beta chains from one sample sequenced in a study of vaccination and CD4 T cells after COVID-19 (dated by TCRdb to 2022 to 2024). Libraries were prepared through PCR. The reads were generated on an Illumina iSeq 100. At the Johns Hopkins FTIC core, DNA from the cultured CD4+ T cells underwent TCR sequencing with the Oncomine TCR Beta short-read assay. TCRdb reworked the public reads: Q25 trimming with fastp, MiXCR clone assembly, productive beta chains retained. Rows are unified per CDR3 protein, each entry keeping the most common DNA and genes. The table for this sample lists 13,000 or so distinct CDR3 sequences; 25% to 35% of them were counted only once. The ten most abundant clones make up 8.3% of the sample. No antigen is known for these receptors. In light of the paper, this sample's treatment or condition label describes: approximately 9-day PBMC culture with coronavirus spike peptide pools or control peptides (ViraFEST assay).

The sample consisted of CD4+ T cells from blood, cultured in vitro. These receptors were obtained from a human donor who had recovered from COVID-19.

This rearrangement joins TRBV4-1 to TRBJ1-1; D gene ambiguous. With 4 bases removed from V and 10 bases from J, the gap between germline ends came to 16 bases. The CDR3 has 13 residues. Germline V lookup: CDR1 MGHRA, CDR2 YSYEKL. Here the CDR3 DNA reads TGCGCCAGCAGCCTTTTCCTTCAGGAGCGAGCTTTCTTT. Amino acid sequence: CASSLFLQERAFF.

This chain joins TRBV30 and TRBJ1-1; TRBD1 agrees at 7 bases. The CDR3 spans 12 residues. Germline trimming cut 5 bases from V and 5 bases from J; bases unmatched to any gene: 5. CDR1 and CDR2 (germline): GTSNPN, SVGIG (reference sequence). CDR3 protein: CAWEGATTEAFF. The CDR3 DNA reads as TGTGCCTGGGAGGGGGCGACGACTGAAGCTTTCTTT.

This chain links TRBV20-1 with TRBJ1-2; TRBD1 aligns across 7 bases. The CDR3 is 14 residues long. Germline V CDR1 and CDR2: DFQATT, SNEGSKA (reference sequence). Trimming cost V 0 bases and J 8 bases; bases outside gene matches: 9. For the CDR3, the DNA is TGCAGTGCTAGAGATCCGGCAGGGGGTAGCGGCTACACCTTC. This sequence encodes CSARDPAGGSGYTF.

V and J are TRBV11-3 and TRBJ2-1; tentative D call: TRBD2 (5 bases). CDR1 SGHNT and CDR2 YENEEA come from the germline V gene. Trimming took 5 bases from V and 10 from J, leaving 12 bases between them. The CDR3 is 12 residues long. CDR3 protein: CASSPTRDEQFF. CDR3 coding DNA: TGTGCCAGCAGCCCTACTAGAGACGAGCAGTTCTTC.

This sequence joins TRBV6-2 or TRBV6-3 and TRBJ1-2; D uncertain. This CDR3 spans 13 amino acids. Trimming shortened V by 4 bases and J by 8 bases, and 14 bases separated the two germline ends. Germline V CDR1 and CDR2: MNHEY, SVGEGT. CDR3 in amino acids: CASSWARRGGYTF. The CDR3 DNA sequence: TGTGCCAGCAGTTGGGCTAGGCGAGGGGGCTACACCTTC.

This chain links TRBV6-1 with TRBJ1-2; a possible D gene is TRBD1 (6 bases). This CDR3 comprises 12 residues. The germline V gene has CDR1 MNHNS and CDR2 SASEGT. The V gene lost 11 bases and the J gene lost 2 bases, with 12 bases spanning the gap. CDR3 region: CAAWTANYGYTF. In DNA, the CDR3 is TGTGCCGCCTGGACAGCGAACTATGGCTACACCTTC.

This clonotype was detected only a few times. The gene calls are TRBV29-1 and TRBJ2-2, with 8 bases aligning to TRBD1. The J segment lost 1 base and the V segment lost 6 bases, leaving 4 bases of the junction unmatched. The CDR3 is 14 amino acids. The germline V gene encodes CDR1 SQVTM and CDR2 ANQGSEA. The CDR3 region is CSVTGDMNTGELFF. Here the CDR3 DNA reads TGCAGCGTGACAGGGGATATGAACACCGGGGAGCTGTTTTTT.

This chain connects TRBV12-3 or TRBV12-4 to TRBJ2-3; D is possibly TRBD2 (7 bases). V was clipped by 6 bases and J by 4 bases, with 11 bases between them. This CDR3 region has 13 residues. CDR3 region: CASSFGGPDTQYF. The CDR3, as DNA: TGTGCCAGCAGCTTCGGGGGGCCAGATACGCAGTATTTT.